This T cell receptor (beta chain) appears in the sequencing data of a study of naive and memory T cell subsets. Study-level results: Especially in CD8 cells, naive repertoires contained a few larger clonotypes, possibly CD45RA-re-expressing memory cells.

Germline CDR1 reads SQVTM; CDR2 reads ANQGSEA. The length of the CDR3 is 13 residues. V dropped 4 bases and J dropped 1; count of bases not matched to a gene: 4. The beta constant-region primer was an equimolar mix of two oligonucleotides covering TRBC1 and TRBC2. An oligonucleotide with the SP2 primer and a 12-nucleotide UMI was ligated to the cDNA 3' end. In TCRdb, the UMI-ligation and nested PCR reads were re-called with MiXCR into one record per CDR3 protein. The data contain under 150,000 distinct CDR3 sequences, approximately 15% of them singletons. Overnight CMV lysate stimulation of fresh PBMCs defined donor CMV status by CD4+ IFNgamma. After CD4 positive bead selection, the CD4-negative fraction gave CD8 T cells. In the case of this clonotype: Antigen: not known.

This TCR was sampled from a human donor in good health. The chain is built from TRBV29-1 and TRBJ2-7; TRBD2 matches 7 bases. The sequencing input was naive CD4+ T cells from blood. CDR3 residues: CSVVREGSYEQYF. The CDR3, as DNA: TGCAGCGTTGTGAGGGAGGGTTCCTACGAGCAGTACTTC.